A selection of T cell receptor beta chains follows, all from one sample in a study of blood T cell repertoires in COVID-19. Measured with immunoSEQ multiplex PCR; TCRdb has only the in-frame clones, and not every one. The sample lists approximately 25,000 clones; over 80% were seen once. Specimen: peripheral blood. Source of these receptors: a woman aged 80 or older with acute or convalescent COVID-19. Each CDR3 is given with its conserved first and last residue. Each record gives: D gene, clone size, J gene, V gene, CDR3 DNA, CDR3 protein. A D gene is named only where the DNA matches it firmly. The listing skips clone size in some rows; elsewhere it reads once, few, many or a size class.

D: NA
size: few
J: TRBJ1-1
V: TRBV30
DNA: TGTGCCTGGAGTGCCTCCGGGACACTGAACACTGAAGCTTTCTTT
CDR3: CAWSASGTLNTEAFF

D: NA
size: NA
J: TRBJ1-2
V: TRBV5-1
DNA: TGCGCCAGCAGCTTGAATCCGACAGGACCCTATGGCTACACCTTC
CDR3: CASSLNPTGPYGYTF

D: TRBD1
size: few
J: TRBJ1-5
V: TRBV6-2/TRBV6-3
DNA: TGTGCCAGCAGCCGACAGGGAGGCAATCAGCCCCAGCATTTT
CDR3: CASSRQGGNQPQHF

D: NA
size: once
J: TRBJ1-6
V: TRBV19
DNA: TGTGCCAGTAGTATACGGGGTCCAAATTCACCCCTCCACTTT
CDR3: CASSIRGPNSPLHF

D: TRBD1
size: few
J: TRBJ1-1
V: TRBV6-1
DNA: TGTGCCAGCAGTGAAGCCTACAGGGGCGGAACAGCTTTCTTT
CDR3: CASSEAYRGGTAFF

D: TRBD1
size: NA
J: TRBJ1-5
V: TRBV6-1
DNA: TGTGCCAGCAGTGCCCTACAGGGGCTTAGCAATCAGCCCCAGCATTTT
CDR3: CASSALQGLSNQPQHF

D: TRBD1
size: NA
J: TRBJ1-5
V: TRBV19
DNA: TGTGCCAGTACCCCCGGCCCCCAACAGGGGGCTTCTAGCAATCAGCCCCAGCATTTT
CDR3: CASTPGPQQGASSNQPQHF

D: NA
size: NA
J: TRBJ2-7
V: TRBV5-4
DNA: TGTGCCAGCAGCCCGGGACTTGACTCCTCCTACGAGCAGTACTTC
CDR3: CASSPGLDSSYEQYF

D: NA
size: NA
J: TRBJ1-4
V: TRBV11-2
DNA: TGTGCCAGCAGCCCGGGCGGGAATGAAAAACTGTTTTTT
CDR3: CASSPGGNEKLFF

D: NA
size: NA
J: TRBJ1-2
V: TRBV30
DNA: TGTGCCTGGGGTGTGGACCCTCAGGGGACCAAACTTAACTATGGCTACACCTTC
CDR3: CAWGVDPQGTKLNYGYTF

D: TRBD1
size: NA
J: TRBJ2-7
V: TRBV5-1
DNA: TGCGCCAGCAGCTCCGGGACAGGCTCTAACGAGCAGTACTTC
CDR3: CASSSGTGSNEQYF

D: TRBD1
size: once
J: TRBJ1-1
V: TRBV7-3
DNA: TGTGCCAGCAGCTCGGGGACAGGGCACACTGAAGCTTTCTTT
CDR3: CASSSGTGHTEAFF

D: NA
size: NA
J: TRBJ2-1
V: TRBV5-4
DNA: TGTGCCAGCAGCACCCCGAAGGGGGAGTCCTACAATGAGCAGTTCTTC
CDR3: CASSTPKGESYNEQFF

D: NA
size: NA
J: TRBJ1-2
V: TRBV27
DNA: TGTGCCAGCAGTTTGGCAGGGGCTAACTATGGCTACACCTTC
CDR3: CASSLAGANYGYTF

D: TRBD1
size: NA
J: TRBJ1-2
V: TRBV18
DNA: TGTGCCAGCTCACCTGGGACAGAATACGGCTACACCTTC
CDR3: CASSPGTEYGYTF

D: NA
size: once
J: TRBJ2-7
V: TRBV5-5
DNA: TGTGCCAGCAGCTTGGCGGGCGGGAACTCCTACGAGCAGTACTTC
CDR3: CASSLAGGNSYEQYF

D: TRBD1
size: NA
J: TRBJ1-1
V: TRBV11-1
DNA: TGTGCCAGCAGCCCGGGGACAGGGGGCGCCGACACTGAAGCTTTCTTT
CDR3: CASSPGTGGADTEAFF

D: TRBD1
size: NA
J: TRBJ2-7
V: TRBV9
DNA: TGTGCCAGCAGCGTAACCGACAGGGGCGGCGAGCAGTACTTC
CDR3: CASSVTDRGGEQYF

D: NA
size: NA
J: TRBJ2-2
V: TRBV9
DNA: TGTGCCAGCAGCGTAGCTACGCGGGAGAACACCGGGGAGCTGTTTTTT
CDR3: CASSVATRENTGELFF

D: NA
size: NA
J: TRBJ1-2
V: TRBV20-1
DNA: TGCAGTGCTAGTTCCCTGGGAGAGGTATATGGCTACACCTTC
CDR3: CSASSLGEVYGYTF

D: TRBD2
size: NA
J: TRBJ2-2
V: TRBV19
DNA: TGTGCCAGTAGTATGAGGGGGTTAGCGGGAGGGAACACCGGGGAGCTGTTTTTT
CDR3: CASSMRGLAGGNTGELFF

D: NA
size: NA
J: TRBJ1-1
V: TRBV6-5
DNA: TGTGCCAGCATTCGGGTGAACACTGAAGCTTTCTTT
CDR3: CASIRVNTEAFF

D: NA
size: NA
J: TRBJ2-1
V: TRBV30
DNA: TGTGCCTGGAGCGCAGGGTCAGCCTACAATGAGCAGTTCTTC
CDR3: CAWSAGSAYNEQFF

D: TRBD2
size: NA
J: TRBJ2-7
V: TRBV4-3
DNA: TGCGCCAGCAGCCGCAACCCTAAACTAGCGGGAGTCCCTACACACGCCTACGAGCAGTACTTC
CDR3: CASSRNPKLAGVPTHAYEQYF

D: TRBD2
size: NA
J: TRBJ2-5
V: TRBV29-1
DNA: TGCAGCGTGGGGACTAGCGGGAGTAAAGAGACCCAGTACTTC
CDR3: CSVGTSGSKETQYF

D: NA
size: NA
J: TRBJ1-2
V: TRBV5-1
DNA: TGCGCCAGCAGCTTGGAGCAGGCGCGTTATGGCTACACCTTC
CDR3: CASSLEQARYGYTF